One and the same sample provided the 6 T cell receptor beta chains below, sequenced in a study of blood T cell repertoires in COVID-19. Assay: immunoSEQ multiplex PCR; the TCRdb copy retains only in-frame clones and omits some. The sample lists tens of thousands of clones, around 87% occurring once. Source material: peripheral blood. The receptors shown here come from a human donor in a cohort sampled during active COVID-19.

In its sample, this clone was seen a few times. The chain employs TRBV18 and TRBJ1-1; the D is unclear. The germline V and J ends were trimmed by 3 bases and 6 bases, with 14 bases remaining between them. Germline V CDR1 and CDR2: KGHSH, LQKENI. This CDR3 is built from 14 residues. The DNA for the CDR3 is TGTGCCAGCTCACCTGGCCCCGGGGTGGCTGAAGCTTTCTTT. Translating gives CASSPGPGVAEAFF.

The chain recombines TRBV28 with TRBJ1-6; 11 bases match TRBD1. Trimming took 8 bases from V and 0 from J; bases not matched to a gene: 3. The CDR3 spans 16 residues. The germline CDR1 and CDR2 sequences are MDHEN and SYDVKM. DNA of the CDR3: TGTGCCAGCCGGACAGGGGGCAGCTCCTATAATTCACCCCTCCACTTT. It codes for CASRTGGSSYNSPLHF.

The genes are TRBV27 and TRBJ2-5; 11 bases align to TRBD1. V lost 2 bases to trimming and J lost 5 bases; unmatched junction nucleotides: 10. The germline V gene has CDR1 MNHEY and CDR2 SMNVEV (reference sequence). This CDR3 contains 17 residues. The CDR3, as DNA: TGTGCCAGCAGTTTAACTCCCTGGACAGGGGGCAGGGAGACCCAGTACTTC. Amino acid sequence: CASSLTPWTGGRETQYF.

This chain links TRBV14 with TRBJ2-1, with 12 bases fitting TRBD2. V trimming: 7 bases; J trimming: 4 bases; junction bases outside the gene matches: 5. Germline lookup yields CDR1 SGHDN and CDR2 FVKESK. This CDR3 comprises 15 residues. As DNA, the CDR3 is TGTGCCAGCAATTCACTAGCGGGAGGTTACAATGAGCAGTTCTTC. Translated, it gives CASNSLAGGYNEQFF.

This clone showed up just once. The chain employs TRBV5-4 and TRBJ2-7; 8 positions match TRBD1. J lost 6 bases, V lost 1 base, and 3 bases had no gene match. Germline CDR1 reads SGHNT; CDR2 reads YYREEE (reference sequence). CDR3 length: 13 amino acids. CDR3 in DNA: TGTGCCAGCAGCTTGCCCAGGGGGCTCGAGCAGTACTTC. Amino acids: CASSLPRGLEQYF. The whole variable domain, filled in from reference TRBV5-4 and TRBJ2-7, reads ETGVTQSPTHLIKTRGQQVTLRCSSQSGHNTVSWYQQALGQGPQFIFQYYREEENGRGNFPPRFSGLQFPNYSSELNVNALELDDSALYLCASSLPRGLEQYFGPGTRLTVT.

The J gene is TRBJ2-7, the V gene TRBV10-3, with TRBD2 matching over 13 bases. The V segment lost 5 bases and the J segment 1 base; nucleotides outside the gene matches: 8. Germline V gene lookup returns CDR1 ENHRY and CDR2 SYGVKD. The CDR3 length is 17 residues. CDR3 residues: CAISRQGTSGTSYEQYF. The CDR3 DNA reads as TGTGCCATCAGTAGACAAGGGACTAGCGGGACTTCCTACGAGCAGTACTTC.